This T cell receptor beta chain appears in the sequencing data of a study of T cells after yellow fever vaccination. Background on the study: Some fractions had low cell numbers, and these were prepared with SMART-Seq v4 Ultra Low Input.

The CDR3 is 14 amino acids. The V end lost 7 bases, the J end lost 0 bases, and 12 bases lay between the germline ends. TCRdb redid the calling of the 5' RACE reads with MiXCR, one entry per CDR3 protein. The repertoire has around 310,000 distinct CDR3 sequences, 3.5% to 4.5% of them found once; the top ten carry approximately 20%. V and J are TRBV12-3 or TRBV12-4 and TRBJ2-5, with D unresolved. The sequence came from a young man who received the YFV17D yellow fever vaccine. The starting material was PBMCs, obtained 15 days after the yellow fever booster vaccination. CDR3 in DNA: TGTGCCAGCACCAAAGGGCGGTACCAAGAGACCCAGTACTTC. This gives the protein CASTKGRYQETQYF.